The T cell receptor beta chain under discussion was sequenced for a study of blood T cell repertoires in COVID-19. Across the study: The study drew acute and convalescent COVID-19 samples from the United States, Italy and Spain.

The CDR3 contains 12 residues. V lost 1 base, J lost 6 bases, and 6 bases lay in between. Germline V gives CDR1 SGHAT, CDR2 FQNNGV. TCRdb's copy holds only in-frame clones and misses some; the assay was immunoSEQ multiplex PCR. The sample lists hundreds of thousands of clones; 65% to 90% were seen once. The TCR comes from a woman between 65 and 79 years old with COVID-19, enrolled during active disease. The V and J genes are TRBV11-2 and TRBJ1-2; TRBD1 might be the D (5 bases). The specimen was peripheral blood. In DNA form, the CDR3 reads TGTGCCAGCAGCTTAGTAGGGGATGGCTACACCTTC. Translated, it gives CASSLVGDGYTF.